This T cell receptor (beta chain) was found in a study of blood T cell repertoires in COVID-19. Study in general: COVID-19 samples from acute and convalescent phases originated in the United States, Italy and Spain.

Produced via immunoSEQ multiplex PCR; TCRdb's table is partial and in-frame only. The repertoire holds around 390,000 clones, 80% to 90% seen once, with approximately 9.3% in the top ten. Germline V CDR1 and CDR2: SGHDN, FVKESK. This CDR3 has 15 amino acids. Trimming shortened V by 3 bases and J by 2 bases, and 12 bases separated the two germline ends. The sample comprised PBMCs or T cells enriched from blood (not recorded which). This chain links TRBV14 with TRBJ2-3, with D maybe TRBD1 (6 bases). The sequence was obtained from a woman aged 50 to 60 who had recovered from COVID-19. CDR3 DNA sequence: TGTGCCAGCAGCCATCAGGGGCAGGCCACAGATACGCAGTATTTT. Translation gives CASSHQGQATDTQYF.